The 25 T cell receptor beta chains below all came from one sample that was sequenced in a study of T-cell memory formation after mild COVID-19. TCRdb independently ran MiXCR on the 5' RACE reads; one entry per CDR3 protein. Of tens of thousands of distinct CDR3 sequences in the sample, about 6% are singletons; the top ten hold more than 0.7%. The source material was PBMCs or a T cell subset sorted from them (not recorded which). The receptors were sampled from an adult who had mild COVID-19 (a few samples of this study predate the infection). Cell type and time point are not known.

This clonotype was detected ten times or more. This chain links TRBV7-2 with TRBJ2-3; 9 positions match TRBD2. The trim removed 1 base at V and 1 base at J, leaving 6 bases unmatched. This CDR3 has 17 residues. Per germline, CDR1 SGHTA and CDR2 FQGNSA. In DNA, the CDR3 is TGTGCCAGCAGCTTAGTAAGTAGCGGGAGCCGCACAGATACGCAGTATTTT. It yields the protein CASSLVSSGSRTDTQYF.

This clonotype was detected ten times or more. V gene TRBV12-3 or TRBV12-4 combines with J gene TRBJ1-1; TRBD1 aligns across 7 bases. After removal of 8 bases from V and 6 bases from J, the junction contained 9 bases not matched to a gene. This CDR3 spans 13 amino acids. CDR3 protein: CASYGTVSPEAFF. In DNA form, the CDR3 reads TGTGCCAGCTACGGGACAGTCAGCCCTGAAGCTTTCTTT.

J is TRBJ2-5 and V is TRBV25-1; TRBD1 might be the D (6 bases). This CDR3 is 15 amino acids long. V shed 2 bases and J shed 0 bases, with 10 bases lying between them. The germline CDR1 and CDR2 sequences are MGHDK and SYGVNS. As DNA, the CDR3 is TGTGCCAGCAGTGAAGCTAGGGGGAACCAAGAGACCCAGTACTTC. Translated: CASSEARGNQETQYF.

The J gene is TRBJ1-3, the V gene TRBV25-1; D may be TRBD1 (5 bases). V lost 8 bases and J lost 4, with 21 bases in between. The germline CDR1 and CDR2 sequences are MGHDK and SYGVNS. The CDR3 is 16 residues long. Here the CDR3 reads CASRSAGRVLGNTIYF. In DNA form, the CDR3 reads TGTGCCAGCCGGTCGGCAGGGAGGGTGTTAGGAAACACCATATATTTT.

This clonotype showed up many times. The gene calls are TRBV5-5 and TRBJ1-2, with 12 bases identical to TRBD1. The CDR3 length is 17 residues. Germline loops: CDR1 SGHKS, CDR2 YYEKEE (reference sequence). V trimming: 5 bases; J trimming: 4 bases; junction bases outside the gene matches: 12. The CDR3 protein is CASSLGTGGASSYGYTF. CDR3 sequence (DNA): TGTGCCAGCAGTCTCGGGACAGGGGGCGCGAGTAGCTATGGCTACACCTTC.

This clonotype was seen a handful of times. The chain uses TRBV12-3 or TRBV12-4 and TRBJ2-7; D might be TRBD2 (5 bases). V gave up 6 bases and J gave up 7 bases, with 16 bases separating them. The CDR3 covers 13 residues. CDR3 protein: CASSSYGGGEQYF. The DNA of the CDR3 is TGTGCCAGCAGCTCTTACGGTGGCGGGGAGCAGTACTTC.

In this sample, this clonotype turned up a few times. V usage is TRBV7-2 and J usage is TRBJ2-7; D might be TRBD1 (7 bases). Germline loops: CDR1 SGHTA, CDR2 FQGNSA. This CDR3 has 15 residues. Trimming pared 5 bases from V and 5 bases from J, leaving 19 bases between. CDR3 DNA sequence: TGTGCCAGCAGCCCGCGACAGGGAGGAAGAAACGAGCAGTACTTC. The encoded protein is CASSPRQGGRNEQYF.

J is TRBJ1-1 and V is TRBV5-1, with D uncertain. CDR3 length: 14 amino acids. The germline V gene encodes CDR1 SGHRS and CDR2 YFSETQ. The germline V and J ends were trimmed by 0 bases and 8 bases, with 14 bases remaining between them. The CDR3 sequence is CASSLGTDLKEAFF. The CDR3 DNA follows: TGCGCCAGCAGCTTGGGGACGGACTTGAAAGAAGCTTTCTTT.

Many counts were recorded for this clonotype. This chain joins TRBV7-9 and TRBJ2-1; 8 bases are a match to TRBD1. With V trimmed by 5 bases and J by 2 bases, 5 bases remained unmatched. The CDR3 runs to 15 residues. Germline CDR1 is SEHNR and CDR2 is FQNEAQ (reference sequence). The CDR3 is CASSPDRVAYNEQFF. For the CDR3, the DNA is TGTGCCAGCAGCCCGGACAGGGTGGCCTACAATGAGCAGTTCTTC.

The sample holds a few counts of this clonotype. The V gene is TRBV6-1, the J gene TRBJ1-2; D unclear. Germline V gives CDR1 MNHNS, CDR2 SASEGT. The CDR3 has 13 residues. V lost 3 bases and J lost 3, with 8 bases in between. The CDR3 DNA reads TGTGCCAGCAGTGAGAACGGGGACTATGGCTACACCTTC. It yields the protein CASSENGDYGYTF.

This clonotype was recorded a few times. The rearrangement joins TRBV24-1 to TRBJ1-1, with TRBD1 identical over 10 bases. The J segment lost 4 bases and the V segment lost 5 bases, leaving 9 bases of the junction unmatched. This CDR3 spans 16 amino acids. The germline V gene encodes CDR1 KGHDR and CDR2 SFDVKD. The CDR3 loop is CATSATGTGAPTEAFF. The DNA for the CDR3 is TGTGCCACCAGTGCCACCGGGACAGGGGCACCCACTGAAGCTTTCTTT.

V usage is TRBV5-1 and J usage is TRBJ1-3; D is unclear. The CDR3 extends over 16 amino acids. Trimming stripped 0 bases from V and 4 bases from J, with 14 bases between. Germline CDR1 is SGHRS and CDR2 is YFSETQ. CDR3 in amino acids: CASSLVSGIAGNTIYF. The CDR3 DNA sequence: TGCGCCAGCAGCTTGGTTTCTGGAATAGCGGGAAACACCATATATTTT.

The J gene is TRBJ1-6, the V gene TRBV6-1, with a tentative D call TRBD1 (5 bases). Germline CDR1 is MNHNS and CDR2 is SASEGT. V was pared by 7 bases and J by 15 bases, with 13 bases between. The CDR3 has 11 residues. This CDR3 reads CASKWGSSLHF. CDR3 bases: TGTGCCAGCAAATGGGGCTCAAGCCTCCACTTT.

This chain joins TRBV5-1 and TRBJ2-3, with 7 nucleotides matching TRBD2. Trimming cost V 0 bases and J 1 base; bases outside gene matches: 2. This CDR3 is 15 amino acids long. Germline values: CDR1 SGHRS, CDR2 YFSETQ. Here the CDR3 DNA reads TGCGCCAGCAGCTTGGGGAGCGGGGGCACAGATACGCAGTATTTT. Translated: CASSLGSGGTDTQYF.

This clonotype was picked up a small number of times. The chain combines TRBV24-1 with TRBJ2-5, with D possibly being TRBD2 (6 bases). The CDR3 consists of 16 residues. The V gene lost 0 bases and the J gene lost 5 bases, with 15 bases spanning the gap. CDR1 and CDR2 (germline): KGHDR, SFDVKD. Here the CDR3 reads CATSDLQGGLGETQYF. CDR3 nucleotides: TGTGCCACCAGTGATTTGCAAGGAGGGCTCGGGGAGACCCAGTACTTC.

The chain's CDR3 is CASLAGTSGRSTHNEQFF. The CDR3 coding sequence is TGTGCCAGCCTTGCCGGGACTAGCGGGAGATCGACCCACAATGAGCAGTTCTTC. The chain uses TRBV18 and TRBJ2-1; 14 nucleotides line up with TRBD2. Per germline, CDR1 KGHSH and CDR2 LQKENI. V lost 8 bases, J lost 5 bases, and 14 bases stayed unmatched. CDR3 length: 18 residues.

This clonotype has just a few counts. The genes are TRBV7-9 and TRBJ2-7; D is uncertain. Germline CDR1 and CDR2: SEHNR and FQNEAQ (reference sequence). V lost 0 bases, J lost 3 bases, and 6 bases lay in between. The CDR3 runs 13 residues. The CDR3 sequence: CASSLARGYEQYF. CDR3 in DNA: TGTGCCAGCAGCTTAGCGCGCGGCTACGAGCAGTACTTC.

This clonotype has just a few counts. The chain carries TRBV5-6 and TRBJ2-7; D not resolved. Germline V gene sequence: CDR1 SGHDT, CDR2 YYEEEE. Trimming cost V 4 bases and J 4 bases, with 9 bases left between them. This CDR3 has 12 residues. The CDR3 DNA follows: TGTGCCAGCAGCCGTGCAGCGTACGAGCAGTACTTC. It translates to CASSRAAYEQYF.

The sample holds a few counts of this clonotype. This chain connects TRBV7-6 to TRBJ2-1; tentative D call: TRBD2 (5 bases). The germline V gene encodes CDR1 SGHVS and CDR2 FNYEAQ. V dropped 0 bases and J dropped 12 bases, with 12 bases sitting between them. The CDR3 sequence is 13 residues long. CDR3 nucleotides: TGTGCCAGCAGCTTAGCTTGGGGAGAGACGCAGTTCTTC. It codes for CASSLAWGETQFF.

This clonotype was seen more than once but under ten times. The V gene is TRBV2, the J gene TRBJ1-2; 7 bases align to TRBD1. The CDR3 runs to 13 residues. CDR1 is SNHLY, CDR2 FYNNEI, per germline. V was clipped by 9 bases and J by 3 bases; unmatched bases: 7. CDR3 nucleotide sequence: TGTGCCAGTGGTACCGGGACAGACTATGGCTACACCTTC. This gives the protein CASGTGTDYGYTF.

Many counts were recorded for this clonotype. This chain joins TRBV4-3 and TRBJ2-2, with no clear D. Per the germline V gene, CDR1 is LGHNA and CDR2 is YSLEER. This CDR3 has 17 amino acids. V was pared by 1 base and J by 1 base, with 13 bases between. Written as DNA, the CDR3 is TGCGCCAGCAGCCAAGGCGCAGGCCCAATGAACACCGGGGAGCTGTTTTTT. Translated: CASSQGAGPMNTGELFF.

This clonotype turned up a few times. The gene calls are TRBV18 and TRBJ2-7; 8 nucleotides line up with TRBD2. This CDR3 is 15 amino acids long. V was pared by 0 bases and J by 5 bases, with 6 bases of the junction left unmatched. Looked up from germline, CDR1 is KGHSH and CDR2 is LQKENI. The CDR3: CASSPPSGSQNEQYF. In DNA, the CDR3 is TGTGCCAGCTCACCACCGAGCGGGAGCCAGAACGAGCAGTACTTC.

This clonotype was recorded at least ten times. The chain employs TRBV5-5 and TRBJ2-1; the D gene is possibly TRBD1 (6 bases). This CDR3 is 16 amino acids long. Germline CDR1 and CDR2: SGHKS and YYEKEE (reference sequence). Trimming took 2 bases from V and 5 from J, leaving 17 bases between them. This chain's CDR3 is CASSFFRQGRDNEQFF. CDR3 nucleotide sequence: TGTGCCAGCAGCTTCTTTAGGCAGGGGCGCGACAATGAGCAGTTCTTC.

This clonotype was picked up a small number of times. CDR3 sequence (DNA): TGTGCCAGCGATAAATTGTCTGTTACAAACCAAGAGACCCAGTACTTC. It yields the protein CASDKLSVTNQETQYF. The J gene is TRBJ2-5, the V gene TRBV28; D ambiguous. Trimming removed 8 bases from V and 0 bases from J, with 19 bases in between. Germline V CDR1 and CDR2: MDHEN, SYDVKM. The CDR3 runs 16 residues.

This clonotype was counted ten times or more. The chain uses TRBV5-1 and TRBJ2-3; 8 nucleotides line up with TRBD2. Trimming took 4 bases from V and 2 from J; bases not matched to a gene: 3. The CDR3 is 14 amino acids. CDR1 is SGHRS, CDR2 YFSETQ, per germline. CDR3 in amino acids: CASSNSGTTDTQYF. In DNA, the CDR3 is TGCGCCAGCAGCAATAGCGGGACCACAGATACGCAGTATTTT.